What follows describes a single T cell receptor beta chain. Its antigen is undetermined. A read error may explain this, as a much larger clone is one base away. The source of the sample is a study of T cells after yellow fever vaccination. Study context: Fractions with few cells were prepared using SMART-Seq v4 Ultra Low Input.

This CDR3 region has 14 residues. In germline, CDR1 is DFQATT, CDR2 SNEGSKA (reference sequence). For TCR, cDNA came from 5'RACE template switching, which added a universal primer site and UMIs. TCRdb fed the 5' RACE reads into MiXCR, producing one record per CDR3 protein. The sample includes tens of thousands of distinct CDR3 sequences, about 7.7% seen only once; the top ten take approximately 30%. Notes on the study in general: Researchers report a weaker secondary response that nonetheless peaked faster, day 5 versus 15. FACS-sorted repertoires might harbor abundant contaminating clonotypes from the bulk population.

The chain employs TRBV20-1 and TRBJ2-2; perhaps TRBD2 as D (5 bases). The sample consisted of CD8+ T cells sorted from PBMCs, taken 10 to 11 days after the first yellow fever vaccination. The sequence came from a young man who received the YFV17D yellow fever vaccine. CDR3 bases: TGCAGTGCTAGAGATGGGGATGACACCGGGGAGCTGTCTTTT. Translated, it gives CSARDGDDTGELSF.